These 23 T cell receptor beta chains originate from one sample sequenced in a study of STAT5B mutations in CD4+ large granular lymphocyte leukemia. Sequencing was performed with immunoSEQ multiplex PCR; in TCRdb, only in-frame clones are kept and a portion is missing. The sample has about 30,000 clones; 71% are singletons. Sequencing input: CD4+ T cells from blood buffy coats. The receptors derive from a human donor in good health.

This clone showed up just a few times. The chain recombines TRBV6-5 with TRBJ1-2; D uncertain. The germline V and J ends were trimmed by 0 bases and 3 bases, with 5 bases remaining between them. Germline V gene sequence: CDR1 MNHEY, CDR2 SVGAGI. This CDR3 region has 13 residues. CDR3 loop: CASSYSMDYGYTF. The CDR3 DNA reads TGTGCCAGCAGTTACTCTATGGACTATGGCTACACCTTC.

The chain carries TRBV15 and TRBJ2-3; weak D call: TRBD1 (5 bases). The CDR3 loop spans 15 amino acids. The germline V gene has CDR1 LNHNV and CDR2 YYDKDF (reference sequence). The V gene lost 3 bases and the J gene lost 1 base, with 11 bases spanning the gap. CDR3 nucleotide sequence: TGTGCCACCAGCAGGCCAGGGCTAGGCACAGATACGCAGTATTTT. Translated: CATSRPGLGTDTQYF.

The CDR3 DNA follows: TGCAGCGTCGCTCCACGACCAGGGGGAACCCTCATGATGAACACTGAAGCTTTCTTT. Amino acid sequence: CSVAPRPGGTLMMNTEAFF. The chain is built from TRBV29-1 and TRBJ1-1; TRBD1 aligns across 7 bases. This CDR3 is 19 amino acids long. V gave up 6 bases and J gave up 0 bases; unmatched junction bases: 22. Germline lookup yields CDR1 SQVTM and CDR2 ANQGSEA.

The J gene is TRBJ2-5, the V gene TRBV4-1; TRBD2 might be the D (6 bases). Trimming pared 2 bases from V and 7 bases from J, leaving 17 bases between. CDR3 size: 15 residues. Germline V gene lookup returns CDR1 MGHRA and CDR2 YSYEKL. CDR3 in DNA: TGCGCCAGCAGCCAAACCTCCGGGACTGTATGGACCCAGTACTTC. Residues: CASSQTSGTVWTQYF.

This clone showed up just once. V usage is TRBV10-2 and J usage is TRBJ2-3, with 12 bases lining up with TRBD2. CDR3 length: 16 residues. Trimming removed 6 bases from V and 3 bases from J; junction bases left unmatched: 7. Germline CDR1 and CDR2: WSHSY and SAAADI. Here the CDR3 reads CASSGTGTSGTDTQYF. CDR3 in DNA: TGCGCCAGCAGCGGCACCGGGACTAGCGGGACAGATACGCAGTATTTT.

This clone was seen more than once but under ten times. V and J are TRBV19 and TRBJ2-3, with TRBD1 matching 9 bases. CDR3 length: 16 residues. Trimming removed 9 bases from V and 2 bases from J; junction bases left unmatched: 12. Germline CDR1 is LNHDA and CDR2 is SQIVND (reference sequence). The CDR3 bases are TGTGCCAGCCAGGAACGGACAGGGGTAAACACAGATACGCAGTATTTT. This encodes CASQERTGVNTDTQYF.

This clone has only a few counts. V usage is TRBV7-9 and J usage is TRBJ1-2; no reliable D call. V dropped 8 bases and J dropped 7 bases, with 14 bases sitting between them. CDR3 length: 12 residues. CDR1 SEHNR and CDR2 FQNEAQ come from the germline V gene (reference sequence). CDR3 residues: CASASGSGGYTF. The CDR3 nucleotides are TGTGCCAGCGCTTCGGGGAGCGGTGGCTACACCTTC.

The chain couples TRBV27 to TRBJ2-3, with a possible D match to TRBD1 (6 bases). The CDR3 consists of 11 residues. The V end lost 11 bases, the J end lost 3 bases, and 9 bases lay between the germline ends. Germline lookup yields CDR1 MNHEY and CDR2 SMNVEV (reference sequence). CDR3 sequence: CASQGTDTQYF. CDR3 sequence (DNA): TGTGCCTCCCAGGGGACAGATACGCAGTATTTT.

The genes are TRBV18 and TRBJ1-1, with unresolved D. Trimming took 0 bases from V and 1 from J, leaving 9 bases between them. Per germline, CDR1 KGHSH and CDR2 LQKENI. The CDR3 has 15 residues. Written as DNA, the CDR3 is TGTGCCAGCTCACCACCCATGAGAGCGAACACTGAAGCTTTCTTT. Translation: CASSPPMRANTEAFF.

The chain recombines TRBV2 with TRBJ2-3; unclear D gene. The germline gives CDR1 SNHLY, CDR2 FYNNEI. The CDR3 runs to 11 residues. Trimming shortened V by 4 bases and J by 7 bases, and 6 bases separated the two germline ends. The CDR3 DNA sequence: TGTGCCAGCAGTGGGGCAAATACGCAGTATTTT. It codes for CASSGANTQYF.

Only a few counts were recorded for this clone. The chain uses TRBV30 and TRBJ2-2, with D unresolved. Germline-derived CDR1 and CDR2 are GTSNPN and SVGIG (reference sequence). Trimming pared 0 bases from V and 5 bases from J, leaving 10 bases between. This CDR3 contains 14 residues. The CDR3 here is CAWSVWVVTGELFF. CDR3 DNA: TGTGCCTGGAGTGTTTGGGTCGTAACCGGGGAGCTGTTTTTT.

This clone showed up just a few times. The chain is built from TRBV25-1 and TRBJ1-1; D is possibly TRBD1 (5 bases). This CDR3 contains 12 residues. Germline lookup yields CDR1 MGHDK and CDR2 SYGVNS. V dropped 6 bases and J dropped 5 bases, with 10 bases sitting between them. CDR3 bases: TGTGCCAGCAGAGAGGGGTGGACTGAAGCTTTCTTT. The encoded protein is CASREGWTEAFF. Drawing the rest from reference TRBV25-1 and TRBJ1-1, the complete variable domain is EADIYQTPRYLVIGTGKKITLECSQTMGHDKMYWYQQDPGMELHLIHYSYGVNSTEKGDLSSESTVSRIRTEHFPLTLESARPSHTSQYLCASREGWTEAFFGQGTRLTVV.

The chain has TRBV27 and TRBJ1-4; 9 bases match TRBD1. CDR1 and CDR2 from the germline V gene are MNHEY and SMNVEV (reference sequence). V trimming: 4 bases; J trimming: 7 bases; junction bases outside the gene matches: 13. This CDR3 has 17 amino acids. CDR3: CASSSTGGSLSREKLFF. CDR3 in DNA: TGTGCCAGCAGTTCCACAGGGGGCTCCTTGTCTCGTGAAAAACTGTTTTTT. The variable domain in full, with the rest retrieved from reference TRBV27 and TRBJ1-4, is EAQVTQNPRYLITVTGKKLTVTCSQNMNHEYMSWYRQDPGLGLRQIYYSMNVEVTDKGDVPEGYKVSRKEKRNFPLILESPSPNQTSLYFCASSSTGGSLSREKLFFGSGTQLSVL.

The table lists this clone with a few counts. The J gene is TRBJ2-3, the V gene TRBV7-8, with D tentatively TRBD2 (6 bases). Germline V gene lookup returns CDR1 SGHVS and CDR2 FQNEAQ. The CDR3 is 15 amino acids. V was cut by 2 bases and J by 2 bases, with 11 bases left in between. CDR3 loop: CASSLRGTYTDTQYF. Here the CDR3 DNA reads TGTGCCAGCAGCTTACGGGGGACTTACACAGATACGCAGTATTTT. Full variable domain (outside the CDR3, taken from reference TRBV7-8 and TRBJ2-3): GAGVSQSPRYKVAKRGQDVALRCDPISGHVSLFWYQQALGQGPEFLTYFQNEAQLDKSGLPSDRFFAERPEGSVSTLKIQRTQQEDSAVYLCASSLRGTYTDTQYFGPGTRLTVL.

The chain couples TRBV21-1 to TRBJ1-6; TRBD1, the table's D call, lacks a check against the DNA. TRBV21-1 corresponds to a pseudogene. The CDR3 is 18 amino acids. The DNA for the CDR3 is TGTGCCAGCAGCAAAGGGACAGGGGAAAGCAAGTATAATTCACCCCTCCACTTT. Its translation is CASSKGTGESKYNSPLHF.

The rearrangement joins TRBV5-1 to TRBJ2-5; no firm D call. Trimming took off 0 bases at V and 1 base at J, with 7 bases between the two ends. CDR1 and CDR2 (germline): SGHRS, YFSETQ. CDR3 length equals 14 residues. CDR3 residues: CASSLDRSQETQYF. Here the CDR3 DNA reads TGCGCCAGCAGCTTGGACAGAAGCCAAGAGACCCAGTACTTC.

This CDR3 is CASSDPKGAGFKNIQYF. The CDR3 DNA reads as TGCGCCAGCAGTGACCCTAAGGGGGCGGGGTTCAAAAACATTCAGTACTTC. This rearrangement joins TRBV10-2 to TRBJ2-4; perhaps TRBD1 as D (7 bases). CDR3 length equals 17 residues. Per germline, CDR1 WSHSY and CDR2 SAAADI. The V end was cut by 3 bases, the J end by 3 bases, with 18 bases between.

This chain joins TRBV28 and TRBJ2-3, with 12 bases identical to TRBD1. CDR3 length: 17 amino acids. The trim removed 5 bases at V and 5 bases at J, leaving 11 bases unmatched. CDR1 is MDHEN, CDR2 SYDVKM, per germline. Here the CDR3 DNA reads TGTGCCAGCAGTCCTCACCCCGGGACAGGGGGCGTAGATACGCAGTATTTT. This sequence encodes CASSPHPGTGGVDTQYF.

The rearrangement uses TRBV9 and TRBJ1-1; possibly TRBD1 for D (6 bases). This CDR3 comprises 16 residues. Trimming cost V 4 bases and J 0 bases, with 16 bases left between them. CDR1 is SGDLS, CDR2 YYNGEE, per germline. The CDR3 DNA reads as TGTGCCAGCAGCCCCTCCGGGGGCGGGTTGAACACTGAAGCTTTCTTT. Its translation: CASSPSGGGLNTEAFF.

The rearrangement links TRBV5-4 to TRBJ2-5; 8 bases fit TRBD2. This CDR3 spans 16 amino acids. With 5 bases clipped from V and 5 bases from J, the junction kept 14 bases outside the gene matches. CDR1 is SGHNT, CDR2 YYREEE, per germline (reference sequence). The CDR3 region is CASRAGGGMTIETQYF. CDR3 coding DNA: TGTGCCAGCAGGGCCGGGGGGGGTATGACCATTGAGACCCAGTACTTC.

The J gene is TRBJ2-5, the V gene TRBV10-1, with D possibly TRBD2 on 5 matching bases. The assigned J gene may be wrong: the sequence end matches TRBJ2-7 better. CDR1 WNHNN and CDR2 SYGVQD come from the germline V gene (reference sequence). The CDR3 loop spans 13 amino acids. The CDR3 region has the DNA TGCGCCAGCAGTGAGCAACTAGACGACGAGCAGTACTTC. Its protein product is CASSEQLDDEQYF.

Written as DNA, the CDR3 is TGTGCCAGCAGTTACTCGCCAGATAACACCGGGGAGCTGTTTTTT. The encoded protein is CASSYSPDNTGELFF. This rearrangement joins TRBV6-5 to TRBJ2-2, with no clear D. CDR3 size: 15 residues. V dropped 0 bases and J dropped 2 bases, with 7 bases sitting between them. CDR1 is MNHEY, CDR2 SVGAGI, per germline.

This chain joins TRBV10-3 and TRBJ2-1; 9 bases match TRBD2. The CDR3 covers 16 residues. V shed 4 bases and J 5 bases; nucleotides not matched to a gene: 9. The germline V gene encodes CDR1 ENHRY and CDR2 SYGVKD. Here the CDR3 reads CAISVQRGVPNNEQFF. The CDR3 DNA sequence: TGTGCCATCAGTGTCCAGCGGGGGGTTCCTAACAATGAGCAGTTCTTC.